This passage covers 29 T cell receptor beta chains from one sample sequenced in a study of Graves' ophthalmopathy and Graves' hyperthyroidism (dated by TCRdb to between 2017 and 2018). Sequenced using an Illumina HiSeq 2000. For repertoire sequencing, the TCR beta CDR3 regions were amplified from RNA transcripts. The first round of RT-PCR was done with HTBI primers and the Qiagen OneStep RT-PCR kit, and was followed by a second round of multiplex PCR, then size selection and purification. The raw public reads went through TCRdb reprocessing: fastp at Q25, MiXCR clone calling, in-frame beta chains kept. Duplicate CDR3 protein sequences are folded into a single record with the most common DNA and genes. The sample has 660,000 or so distinct CDR3 sequences on record, just over 40% of them singletons. The ten largest clones represent 3% to 3.5% of the sample. The sample comprised peripheral blood. These receptors all come from an adult man with Graves' ophthalmopathy.

This clonotype was counted ten times or more. This is likely a read error, given that the CDR3 carries no conserved phenylalanine or tryptophan at its end. This chain uses TRBV15 with TRBJ1-5; 7 nucleotides match TRBD1. The ends lost 3 bases at V and 4 bases at J; junction bases unmatched: 3. Per the germline V gene, CDR1 is LNHNV and CDR2 is YYDKDF (reference sequence). The CDR3 loop spans 14 amino acids. The CDR3 coding sequence is TGTGCCACCAGCAGCGGACAGGAGAATCAGCCCCAGCATTCT. Translated, it gives CATSSGQENQPQHS.

The rearrangement links TRBV10-3 to TRBJ1-2; 7 bases align to TRBD1. This CDR3 has 12 amino acids. Germline V lookup: CDR1 ENHRY, CDR2 SYGVKD. With 7 bases clipped from V and 4 bases from J, the junction kept 3 bases outside the gene matches. The CDR3 reads CAINTGVYGYTF. The CDR3 DNA reads TGTGCCATCAACACAGGGGTCTATGGCTACACCTTC.

A word on this clonotype: The CDR3 ends on some other residue instead of the conserved phenylalanine or tryptophan, so this is likely a read error. This chain connects TRBV12-3 or TRBV12-4 to TRBJ2-5; D unclear. The CDR3 contains 13 residues. The germline V and J ends were trimmed by 3 bases and 2 bases, with 7 bases remaining between them. This CDR3 is CASSLRTQETQYL. CDR3 nucleotide sequence: TGTGCCAGCAGTTTGCGAACACAAGAGACCCAGTACCTC.

The V gene is TRBV29-1, the J gene TRBJ1-1, with 7 nucleotides matching TRBD1. CDR1 and CDR2 (germline): SQVTM, ANQGSEA. The CDR3 has 13 residues. After removal of 8 bases from V and 0 bases from J, the junction contained 6 bases not matched to a gene. In DNA, the CDR3 is TGCAGCTTGAATGGACAGGTGAACACTGAAGCTTTCTTT. Translating it yields CSLNGQVNTEAFF.

The sample holds many counts of this clonotype. The gene calls are TRBV12-3 or TRBV12-4 and TRBJ1-3, with D hard to call. This CDR3 contains 15 residues. Trimming left V 8 bases short and J 0 bases short, with 14 bases between. The CDR3 loop is CASASQISSGNTIYF. CDR3 DNA sequence: TGTGCCAGCGCGAGCCAGATAAGCTCTGGAAACACCATATATTTT.

The rearrangement joins TRBV2 to TRBJ1-5; no reliable D call. Trimming shortened V by 6 bases and J by 7 bases, and 16 bases separated the two germline ends. Per germline, CDR1 SNHLY and CDR2 FYNNEI. The CDR3 covers 14 residues. This CDR3 is CASSQDYRGQPQHF. The CDR3 region has the DNA TGTGCCAGCAGCCAAGATTACCGAGGGCAGCCCCAGCATTTT. The full variable domain, completed using reference TRBV2 and TRBJ1-5, is EPEVTQTPSHQVTQMGQEVILRCVPISNHLYFYWYRQILGQKVEFLVSFYNNEISEKSEIFDDQFSVERPDGSNFTLKIRSTKLEDSAMYFCASSQDYRGQPQHFGDGTRLSIL.

This clonotype was recorded at least ten times. This chain connects TRBV7-9 to TRBJ2-7; D gene unclear. The length of the CDR3 is 11 residues. V was trimmed by 8 bases and J by 6 bases, leaving 11 bases between them. Germline CDR1 and CDR2: SEHNR and FQNEAQ (reference sequence). CDR3 amino acids: CASSEVGEQYF. The DNA of the CDR3 is TGTGCCAGCTCGGAAGTTGGCGAGCAGTACTTC.

The chain carries TRBV20-1 and TRBJ1-5; D possibly corresponds to TRBD1 (5 bases). Germline V gives CDR1 DFQATT, CDR2 SNEGSKA (reference sequence). The CDR3 consists of 15 residues. V lost 0 bases and J 14 bases, leaving 23 bases between the germline ends. CDR3 in amino acids: CSARDRLAGESYEHF. The CDR3 bases are TGCAGTGCTAGAGATCGGCTGGCGGGGGAGTCCTACGAGCATTTT.

This clonotype was found many times. J is TRBJ1-2 and V is TRBV19; no clear D gene. Trimming took off 5 bases at V and 4 bases at J, with 14 bases between the two ends. CDR1 and CDR2 from the germline V gene are LNHDA and SQIVND (reference sequence). There are 14 residues in the CDR3. This chain's CDR3 is CASSPGRDVYGYTF. DNA of the CDR3: TGTGCCAGTAGTCCCGGTAGGGATGTCTATGGCTACACCTTC. The complete variable domain, with remaining parts taken from reference TRBV19 and TRBJ1-2, reads DGGITQSPKYLFRKEGQNVTLSCEQNLNHDAMYWYRQDPGQGLRLIYYSQIVNDFQKGDIAEGYSVSREKKESFPLTVTSAQKNPTAFYLCASSPGRDVYGYTFGSGTRLTVV.

The chain carries TRBV7-2 and TRBJ1-1, with D unclear. Trimming removed 2 bases from V and 3 bases from J, with 7 bases in between. Germline V lookup: CDR1 SGHTA, CDR2 FQGNSA. The CDR3 runs to 13 residues. This chain's CDR3 is CASSLMEDTEAFF. The CDR3 bases are TGTGCCAGCAGCTTAATGGAAGACACTGAAGCTTTCTTT.

With regard to this clonotype: At one boundary the junction diverges from the germline segment, which might be a read error. DNA for the CDR3: TGTGCCAGCATCTTGGTCCAGGGGGGTAACTATGGCTACACCTTC. Its protein is CASILVQGGNYGYTF. The chain combines TRBV5-6 with TRBJ1-2; 7 positions match TRBD1. Per the germline V gene, CDR1 is SGHDT and CDR2 is YYEEEE. The CDR3 covers 15 residues.

The gene calls are TRBV9 and TRBJ2-7, with D maybe TRBD2 (5 bases). V was cut by 3 bases and J by 7 bases, with 14 bases left in between. Germline CDR1 and CDR2: SGDLS and YYNGEE. The CDR3 is 13 residues long. The CDR3 loop is CASSGTVSREQYF. CDR3 bases: TGTGCCAGCAGCGGGACTGTGTCGAGAGAGCAGTACTTC.

The genes are TRBV12-3 or TRBV12-4 and TRBJ1-5; 8 nucleotides match TRBD1. J was trimmed by 2 bases and V by 5 bases; bases with no gene match: 8. The CDR3 extends over 16 amino acids. In DNA, the CDR3 is TGTGCCAGCAGTATCACAGGGGGTTCAGGCAATCAGCCCCAGCATTTT. Encoded protein: CASSITGGSGNQPQHF.

The chain joins TRBV25-1 to TRBJ1-4, with 7 bases lining up with TRBD1. The V and J ends lost 7 bases and 0 bases, in that order; junction bases with no gene match: 5. Germline V gene lookup returns CDR1 MGHDK and CDR2 SYGVNS. This CDR3 contains 15 residues. The CDR3, as DNA: TGTGCCAGCAAAGGGCAGGGGGCAACTAATGAAAAACTGTTTTTT. It is translated as CASKGQGATNEKLFF. Supplemented by reference TRBV25-1 and TRBJ1-4, the full variable domain reads EADIYQTPRYLVIGTGKKITLECSQTMGHDKMYWYQQDPGMELHLIHYSYGVNSTEKGDLSSESTVSRIRTEHFPLTLESARPSHTSQYLCASKGQGATNEKLFFGSGTQLSVL.

This chain uses TRBV2 with TRBJ2-7, with 7 bases fitting TRBD2. This CDR3 comprises 15 residues. The germline V gene encodes CDR1 SNHLY and CDR2 FYNNEI. V gave up 5 bases and J gave up 2 bases; unmatched junction bases: 9. Written as DNA, the CDR3 is TGTGCCAGCAGTTTGCGACCGGGAGGTGCCTACGAGCAGTACTTC. Its translation is CASSLRPGGAYEQYF.

This clonotype was counted a few times. The chain recombines TRBV5-1 with TRBJ2-7, with 7 positions matching TRBD1. The CDR3 sequence is 14 residues long. Trimming took 0 bases from V and 8 from J; bases not matched to a gene: 8. The germline V gene has CDR1 SGHRS and CDR2 YFSETQ. The DNA of the CDR3 is TGCGCCAGCAGCTTGGGACAGGGTGCCTGGCAGCAGTACTTC. Translation: CASSLGQGAWQQYF.

V and J are TRBV24-1 and TRBJ1-2, with a weak D call TRBD1 (5 bases). The CDR3 spans 13 residues. V was pared by 7 bases and J by 10 bases, with 18 bases between. Germline CDR1 reads KGHDR; CDR2 reads SFDVKD. For the CDR3, the DNA is TGTGCCACCAGAAGCAAAGCCGGGACCTCCTACACCTTC. Translated: CATRSKAGTSYTF.

The sample holds many counts of this clonotype. The rearrangement joins TRBV4-3 to TRBJ1-4; 10 bases are a match to TRBD1. V was clipped by 1 base and J by 8 bases; unmatched bases: 4. CDR3 length equals 15 residues. The germline gives CDR1 LGHNA, CDR2 YSLEER. CDR3 amino acids: CASSQGRDRGEKLFF. CDR3 coding DNA: TGCGCCAGCAGCCAAGGTCGGGACAGGGGCGAAAAACTGTTTTTT.

The V call is TRBV7-9, the J call TRBJ1-6; 9 bases fit TRBD1. The J segment lost 13 bases and the V segment lost 7 bases, leaving 8 bases of the junction unmatched. Germline-derived CDR1 and CDR2 are SEHNR and FQNEAQ (reference sequence). The CDR3 runs 13 residues. The CDR3 reads CASIPGQGYPLHF. The DNA for the CDR3 is TGTGCCAGCATCCCGGGACAGGGCTACCCCCTCCACTTT.

Only one count was recorded for this clonotype. The V and J genes are TRBV9 and TRBJ1-5, with 12 bases lining up with TRBD1. The J segment lost 7 bases and the V segment lost 0 bases, leaving 11 bases of the junction unmatched. Germline CDR1 and CDR2: SGDLS and YYNGEE. CDR3 length equals 18 residues. Here the CDR3 reads CASSVATSGTGGRQPQHF. The CDR3 nucleotides are TGTGCCAGCAGCGTAGCGACTAGCGGGACAGGGGGCCGGCAGCCCCAGCATTTT.

This chain joins TRBV10-3 and TRBJ2-5; possible D gene TRBD1, 6 bases. Deletions cut 5 bases from V and 1 base from J, with 8 bases between. The germline V gene has CDR1 ENHRY and CDR2 SYGVKD. The CDR3 covers 13 residues. CDR3 sequence: CAISQGFQETQYF. The DNA for the CDR3 is TGTGCCATCAGTCAGGGGTTCCAAGAGACCCAGTACTTC.

This clonotype showed up many times. The chain combines TRBV7-2 with TRBJ1-4; weak D call: TRBD1 (6 bases). V gave up 3 bases and J gave up 5 bases, with 13 bases separating them. This CDR3 region has 15 residues. Germline V gene lookup returns CDR1 SGHTA and CDR2 FQGNSA. The CDR3 bases are TGTGCCAGCAGCTTCGATTCCGGGGGCAATGAAAAACTGTTTTTT. Residues: CASSFDSGGNEKLFF.

This chain uses TRBV6-6 with TRBJ2-7; 14 bases match TRBD2. V lost 2 bases and J lost 6; bases outside the gene matches: 3. This CDR3 spans 15 amino acids. CDR1 and CDR2 from the germline V gene are MNHNY and SVGAGI (reference sequence). The CDR3, as DNA: TGTGCCAGCAGTTACGGGACTAGCGGGGGATCCGAGCAGTACTTC. Residues: CASSYGTSGGSEQYF.

This clonotype was found a few times. The chain is built from TRBV5-4 and TRBJ2-2; 11 nucleotides align to TRBD2. V shed 3 bases, J shed 3 bases, and the junction held 7 bases outside the gene matches. CDR3 length equals 17 residues. Per the germline V gene, CDR1 is SGHNT and CDR2 is YYREEE (reference sequence). The CDR3 reads CASSSPIAGGYTGELFF. The CDR3 DNA reads as TGTGCCAGCAGCTCCCCCATAGCGGGGGGGTACACCGGGGAGCTGTTTTTT.

The chain employs TRBV7-9 and TRBJ2-5, with TRBD2 matching 7 bases. In germline, CDR1 is SEHNR, CDR2 FQNEAQ (reference sequence). This CDR3 region has 14 residues. The chain's CDR3 is CASPAVLAKETQYF. The CDR3 coding sequence is TGTGCTAGTCCCGCCGTACTAGCGAAAGAGACCCAGTACTTC.

This clonotype showed up just a few times. The chain links TRBV6-5 to TRBJ1-1; 7 nucleotides agree with TRBD1. Germline V gives CDR1 MNHEY, CDR2 SVGAGI. The CDR3 sequence is 14 residues long. V lost 5 bases to trimming and J lost 2 bases; unmatched junction nucleotides: 5. The CDR3 DNA reads TGTGCCAGCAGTCACCAGGGGGGTAACACTGAAGCTTTCTTT. Protein sequence: CASSHQGGNTEAFF.

This clonotype has just a few counts. At one end the junction does not follow the germline gene, possibly because of a read error. The chain recombines TRBV10-3 with TRBJ1-6; maybe TRBD1 (5 bases). The germline CDR1 and CDR2 sequences are ENHRY and SYGVKD. The CDR3 is made up of 15 amino acids. The CDR3 protein is CASSKQDFGNSPLHF. The CDR3 nucleotides are TGTGCCAGCAGTAAACAGGATTTTGGGAATTCACCCCTCCACTTT.

The CDR3 DNA is TGCAGCCAAGATGGTGCGGGAGTTGCTTCCCAGTACTTC. Translating it yields CSQDGAGVASQYF. The chain is built from TRBV29-1 and TRBJ2-5; 7 positions agree with TRBD2. CDR3 length: 13 residues. CDR1 and CDR2 (germline): SQVTM, ANQGSEA. V was pared by 8 bases and J by 9 bases, with 15 bases of the junction left unmatched. Drawing the rest from reference TRBV29-1 and TRBJ2-5, the complete variable domain is SAVISQKPSRDICQRGTSLTIQCQVDSQVTMMFWYRQQPGQSLTLIATANQGSEATYESGFVIDKFPISRPNLTFSTLTVSNMSPEDSSIYLCSQDGAGVASQYFGPGTRLLVL.

This clonotype came up a few times. This chain joins TRBV11-3 and TRBJ2-7; possibly TRBD1 for D (5 bases). V was clipped by 3 bases and J by 5 bases, with 14 bases between them. The CDR3 consists of 14 residues. Germline loops: CDR1 SGHNT, CDR2 YENEEA. The CDR3 DNA reads as TGTGCCAGCAGCTTTCAGGGCAAGGGAAACGAGCAGTACTTC. As protein: CASSFQGKGNEQYF.